This T cell receptor beta chain is drawn from a study of blood T cell repertoires in COVID-19. On the study more broadly: Whether acute or convalescent, the COVID-19 samples came from the United States, Italy and Spain.

This clone appeared a single time. Allocation to cohorts depended on clinical history reported by the participants. Per the authors' pipeline: Cell counts per sample came from amplifying reference gene primers. Repertoires were generated with immunoSEQ multiplex PCR, while TCRdb's copy carries only in-frame clones and drops some. Clone size and the V and J calls come from that table; the DNA yielded D and trimming. The sample has around 390,000 clones, more than 75% seen once. This clonotype was sampled from a woman between 50 and 59 years old who had recovered from COVID-19. The sample consisted of PBMCs or T cells enriched from blood (not recorded which).

This CDR3 reads CAWSALIGTDTQYF. The CDR3 DNA reads TGTGCCTGGAGTGCTCTAATTGGCACAGATACGCAGTATTTT. The chain recombines TRBV30 with TRBJ2-3; no definite D call. The CDR3 runs to 14 residues. V was shortened by 1 base and J by 1 base, with 9 bases between the two germline ends. Per the germline V gene, CDR1 is GTSNPN and CDR2 is SVGIG (reference sequence).